This TCR beta chain derives from a study of cytomegalovirus exposure and HLA in healthy donors. About this clone: Its cognate antigen is unknown.

The CDR3 runs to 20 residues. Trimming at V came to 7 bases and at J to 1 base, leaving 20 bases not matched to a gene. CDR1 and CDR2 from the germline V gene are SQVTM and ANQGSEA. PCR employed 60 Vbeta and 13 Jbeta primers. Sequencing was performed with immunoSEQ multiplex PCR; in TCRdb, only in-frame clones are kept and a portion is missing. There are under 200,000 clones in the sample; less than 80% occur only once, and roughly 0.76% lies in the top ten. Study findings and constraints: The study labeled 150 to 200 TCR beta chains cytomegalovirus-associated.

Sample: PBMCs. The TCR comes from a woman in her forties in good health and CMV-seronegative. V and J are TRBV29-1 and TRBJ2-2; the match to TRBD2 covers 11 bases. The CDR3 reads CSAWGAKTSGMQLNTGELFF. Here the CDR3 DNA reads TGCAGCGCCTGGGGAGCTAAGACTAGCGGGATGCAGTTGAACACCGGGGAGCTGTTTTTT.